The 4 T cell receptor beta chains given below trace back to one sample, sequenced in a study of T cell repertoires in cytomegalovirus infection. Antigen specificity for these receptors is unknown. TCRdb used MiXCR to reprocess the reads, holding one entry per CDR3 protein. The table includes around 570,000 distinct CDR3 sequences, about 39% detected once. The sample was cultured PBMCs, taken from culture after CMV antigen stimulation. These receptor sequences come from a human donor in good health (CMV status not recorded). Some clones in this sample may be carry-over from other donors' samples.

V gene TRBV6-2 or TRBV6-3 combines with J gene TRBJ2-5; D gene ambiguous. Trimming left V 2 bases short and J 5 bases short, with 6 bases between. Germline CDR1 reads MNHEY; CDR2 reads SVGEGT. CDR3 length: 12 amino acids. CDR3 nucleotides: TGTGCCAGCAGTTACGAGGACGAGACCCAGTACTTC. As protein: CASSYEDETQYF.

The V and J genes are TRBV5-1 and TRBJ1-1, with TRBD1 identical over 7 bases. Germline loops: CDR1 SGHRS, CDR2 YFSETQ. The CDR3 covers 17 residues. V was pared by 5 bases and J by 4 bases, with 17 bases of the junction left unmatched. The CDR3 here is CASSRGTDPTRGTEAFF. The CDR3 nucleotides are TGCGCCAGCAGTAGAGGGACAGACCCAACGAGGGGCACTGAAGCTTTCTTT.

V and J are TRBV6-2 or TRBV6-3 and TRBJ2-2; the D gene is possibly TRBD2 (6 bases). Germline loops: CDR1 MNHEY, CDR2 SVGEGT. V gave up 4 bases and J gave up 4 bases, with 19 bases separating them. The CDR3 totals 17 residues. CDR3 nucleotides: TGTGCCAGCAGTTCCATTATTAGCGGAGACCCCACCGGGGAGCTGTTTTTT. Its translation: CASSSIISGDPTGELFF.

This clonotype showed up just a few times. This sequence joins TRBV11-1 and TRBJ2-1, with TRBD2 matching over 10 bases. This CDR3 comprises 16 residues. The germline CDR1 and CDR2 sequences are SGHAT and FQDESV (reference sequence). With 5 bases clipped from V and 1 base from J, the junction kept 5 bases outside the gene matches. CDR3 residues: CASSEKAGGSYNEQFF. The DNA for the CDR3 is TGTGCCAGCAGCGAAAAAGCGGGGGGGTCCTACAATGAGCAGTTCTTC.